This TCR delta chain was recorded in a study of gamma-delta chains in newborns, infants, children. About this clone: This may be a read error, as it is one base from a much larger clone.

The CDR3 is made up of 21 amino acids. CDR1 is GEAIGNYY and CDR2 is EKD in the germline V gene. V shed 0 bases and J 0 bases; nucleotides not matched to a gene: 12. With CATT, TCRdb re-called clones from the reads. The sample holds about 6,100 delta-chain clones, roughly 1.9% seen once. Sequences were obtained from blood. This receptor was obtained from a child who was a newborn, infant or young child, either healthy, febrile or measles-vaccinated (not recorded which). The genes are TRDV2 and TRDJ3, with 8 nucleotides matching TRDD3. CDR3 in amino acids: CACDTVSWGTPGSWDTRQMFF. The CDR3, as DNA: TGTGCCTGTGACACCGTCTCCTGGGGGACACCGGGCTCCTGGGACACCCGACAGATGTTTTTC.